This T cell receptor beta chain was recorded in a study of metastatic and nonmetastatic thyroid tumors. Background on the study: Thyroid patients, malignant and benign, had repertoires compared across blood and tumor or nodule tissue. Overall study results and limits: In both blood and tumor samples, TCR beta diversity was reported significantly higher for malignant than benign nodules.

About this clone itself: Its antigen is not identified.

The germline gives CDR1 SQVTM, CDR2 ANQGSEA. Trimming removed 6 bases from V and 1 base from J, with 27 bases in between. CDR3 length: 18 amino acids. There were no patients who had received any treatment before thyroid surgery. Study processing details: Clinicopathological groups supplied CDR3 differences that were used to build a distant-metastasis classifier for papillary thyroid cancer. TCRdb re-called the PCR reads via MiXCR. The V and J calls follow TCRdb's processing rather than the paper's. The data show 20,000 or so clones, 9.5% to 13% seen once. Sequences were obtained from blood. This chain links TRBV29-1 with TRBJ1-1; D uncertain. The clonotype was recovered from a female donor with papillary thyroid cancer or a benign thyroid nodule (not recorded which). Some clones in this sample may be carry-over from other donors' samples. The CDR3 is CSVHGRVNVVTWNTEAFF. The CDR3 DNA is TGCAGCGTCCACGGGAGGGTCAATGTCGTCACCTGGAACACTGAAGCTTTCTTT.